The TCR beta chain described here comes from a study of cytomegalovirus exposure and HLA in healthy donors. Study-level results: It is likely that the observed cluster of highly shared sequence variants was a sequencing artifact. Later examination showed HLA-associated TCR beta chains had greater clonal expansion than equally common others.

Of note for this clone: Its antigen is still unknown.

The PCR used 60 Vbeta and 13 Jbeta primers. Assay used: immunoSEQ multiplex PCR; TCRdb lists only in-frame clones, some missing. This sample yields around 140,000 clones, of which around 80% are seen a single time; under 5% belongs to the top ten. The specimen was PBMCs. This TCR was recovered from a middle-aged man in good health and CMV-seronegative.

In nucleotides, the CDR3 is TGTGCAAGTCGCTTTGATTTACAGGGTCGGATTCAGTACTTC. Translating it yields CASRFDLQGRIQYF. The rearrangement joins TRBV12-2 to TRBJ2-4; the listed D gene, TRBD1, was not tested against the DNA. TRBV12-2 is a pseudogene segment. CDR3 length equals 14 residues.